This T cell receptor beta chain was identified in a study of cytomegalovirus exposure and HLA in healthy donors. In the study overall: Among about 179 million T cells, an earlier analysis found about 100 million unique TCR beta sequences.

Note on this clone: Its antigen is as yet unknown.

Broader study findings: Trimming of TCR beta V- and J-genes showed a link, identified in a later analysis, to a missense DCLRE1C variant.

Use of 60 Vbeta and 13 Jbeta primers characterized the PCR. Repertoires were generated with immunoSEQ multiplex PCR, while TCRdb's copy carries only in-frame clones and drops some. The profile shows around 94,000 clones, 70% to 85% of them singletons. This CDR3 region has 12 residues. V shed 6 bases and J shed 2 bases, with 9 bases lying between them. The germline V gene has CDR1 SGHKS and CDR2 YYEKEE (reference sequence). The chain recombines TRBV5-5 with TRBJ2-7; weak D call: TRBD2 (5 bases). The sample taken for sequencing was PBMCs. This TCR was sampled from a human donor in good health. CDR3 nucleotides: TGTGCCAGCACCCACGGGACCTACGAGCAGTACTTC. Translation gives CASTHGTYEQYF. Combining the CDR3 with reference TRBV5-5 and TRBJ2-7 gives the whole variable domain DAGVTQSPTHLIKTRGQQVTLRCSPISGHKSVSWYQQVLGQGPQFIFQYYEKEERGRGNFPDRFSARQFPNYSSELNVNALLLGDSALYLCASTHGTYEQYFGPGTRLTVT.